Following are 28 T cell receptor beta chains from one sample sequenced in a study of blood T cell repertoires in COVID-19. Assay: immunoSEQ multiplex PCR; the TCRdb copy retains only in-frame clones and omits some. The data hold 300,000 to 350,000 clones, with 88% observed a single time. Sequencing was done on a sample of PBMCs or T cells enriched from blood (not recorded which). Receptors originate from a woman aged 25 to 39 who had been exposed to COVID-19.

V and J are TRBV27 and TRBJ2-3, with TRBD2 identical over 9 bases. Germline CDR1 is MNHEY and CDR2 is SMNVEV (reference sequence). The CDR3 extends over 12 amino acids. J gave up 5 bases and V 6 bases, and 0 bases lay outside the gene matches. In DNA form, the CDR3 reads TGTGCCAGCAGGACTAGCGGAGATACGCAGTATTTT. It yields the protein CASRTSGDTQYF.

The V call is TRBV9, the J call TRBJ2-3; no clear D. The CDR3 extends over 13 amino acids. V was trimmed by 0 bases and J by 8 bases, leaving 10 bases between them. Per germline, CDR1 SGDLS and CDR2 YYNGEE. CDR3 amino acids: CASSVEAWATQYF. The DNA for the CDR3 is TGTGCCAGCAGCGTAGAGGCATGGGCTACGCAGTATTTT. The variable domain in full, with the rest retrieved from reference TRBV9 and TRBJ2-3, is DSGVTQTPKHLITATGQRVTLRCSPRSGDLSVYWYQQSLDQGLQFLIQYYNGEERAKGNILERFSAQQFPDLHSELNLSSLELGDSALYFCASSVEAWATQYFGPGTRLTVL.

The chain recombines TRBV2 with TRBJ2-1, with D uncertain. Germline CDR1 is SNHLY and CDR2 is FYNNEI. With 8 bases removed from V and 0 bases from J, the gap between germline ends came to 17 bases. This CDR3 contains 16 residues. CDR3 loop: CASRPQTVSSYNEQFF. The CDR3 DNA reads TGTGCCAGCCGACCTCAGACTGTATCCTCCTACAATGAGCAGTTCTTC.

The chain combines TRBV7-2 with TRBJ2-1; TRBD1 might be the D (6 bases). The CDR3 sequence is 13 residues long. Germline V gene sequence: CDR1 SGHTA, CDR2 FQGNSA. The ends were cut back, 7 bases at V and 1 base at J, with 8 bases in the middle. CDR3 amino acids: CASIGQSYNEQFF. CDR3 nucleotides: TGTGCCAGCATCGGACAGTCCTACAATGAGCAGTTCTTC.

This chain uses TRBV7-2 with TRBJ1-2; perhaps TRBD1 as D (6 bases). V was trimmed by 6 bases and J by 13 bases, leaving 18 bases between them. Germline CDR1 reads SGHTA; CDR2 reads FQGNSA. This CDR3 is built from 12 residues. CDR3 nucleotides: TGTGCCAGCAGACGCAATCAAGGGGGAAGCACCTTC. This encodes CASRRNQGGSTF.

The chain carries TRBV5-6 and TRBJ1-2; D is possibly TRBD1 (5 bases). Germline CDR1 and CDR2: SGHDT and YYEEEE. V was cut by 4 bases and J by 3 bases, with 10 bases left in between. This CDR3 has 13 residues. The CDR3 here is CASSPGEDYGYTF. DNA for the CDR3: TGTGCCAGCAGCCCGGGGGAGGACTATGGCTACACCTTC.

The rearrangement joins TRBV4-1 to TRBJ2-5; TRBD2 agrees at 9 bases. Per the germline V gene, CDR1 is MGHRA and CDR2 is YSYEKL. The length of the CDR3 is 17 residues. The trim removed 0 bases at V and 0 bases at J, leaving 5 bases unmatched. The CDR3 region has the DNA TGCGCCAGCAGCCAAGATCGGCTAGCGGGGAACCAAGAGACCCAGTACTTC. It is translated as CASSQDRLAGNQETQYF.

This chain joins TRBV11-2 and TRBJ2-7; 14 nucleotides match TRBD2. Germline CDR1 and CDR2: SGHAT and FQNNGV. This CDR3 contains 16 residues. The junction had 9 bases not matched to a gene; V was cut back by 5 bases and J by 6 bases. The CDR3 DNA is TGTGCCAGCAGCCGTCGACTAGCGGGAGGGCCGGGCGAGCAGTACTTC. Its translation: CASSRRLAGGPGEQYF.

The chain uses TRBV24-1 and TRBJ2-3, with 12 bases fitting TRBD2. Looked up from germline, CDR1 is KGHDR and CDR2 is SFDVKD. This CDR3 spans 15 amino acids. V lost 9 bases, J lost 1 base, and 4 bases stayed unmatched. CDR3 sequence (DNA): TGTGCCACCGGACTAGCGGGATCGCGCACAGATACGCAGTATTTT. It specifies CATGLAGSRTDTQYF.

V and J are TRBV6-1 and TRBJ1-5; D is perhaps TRBD1 (5 bases). V was cut by 3 bases and J by 4 bases, with 13 bases left in between. The CDR3 spans 15 residues. The V gene's germline CDR1 is MNHNS and CDR2 SASEGT. The chain's CDR3 is CASSEQGFRNQPQHF. The DNA for the CDR3 is TGTGCCAGCAGTGAGCAGGGATTTAGAAATCAGCCCCAGCATTTT.

V is TRBV18 and J is TRBJ2-2, with TRBD1 as a possible D gene (6 bases). V lost 6 bases, J lost 0 bases, and 14 bases lay in between. This CDR3 has 16 amino acids. Germline assignment: CDR1 KGHSH and CDR2 LQKENI. The CDR3 region is CASSLETGTNTGELFF. The DNA of the CDR3 is TGTGCCAGCTCTCTAGAGACAGGAACGAACACCGGGGAGCTGTTTTTT.

The CDR3 sequence is CASSVEGSGAYEQYF. The DNA for the CDR3 is TGTGCCAGCAGCGTAGAGGGTAGCGGGGCCTACGAGCAGTACTTC. J is TRBJ2-7 and V is TRBV9, with TRBD2 matching over 8 bases. The CDR3 has 15 amino acids. The junction had 4 bases not matched to a gene; V was cut back by 0 bases and J by 2 bases. Germline V gives CDR1 SGDLS, CDR2 YYNGEE.

V gene TRBV10-3 combines with J gene TRBJ1-4; the D gene is possibly TRBD1 (6 bases). CDR1 is ENHRY and CDR2 is SYGVKD in the germline V gene. V lost 2 bases and J lost 7, with 14 bases in between. The CDR3 is 15 residues long. Written as DNA, the CDR3 is TGTGCCATCAGTGAGACCACAGGGTCCGCTGAAAAACTGTTTTTT. This encodes CAISETTGSAEKLFF.

The chain recombines TRBV11-2 with TRBJ2-1, with 8 bases that match TRBD2. The CDR3 covers 15 residues. CDR1 SGHAT and CDR2 FQNNGV come from the germline V gene. V shed 3 bases and J 3 bases; nucleotides not matched to a gene: 4. This chain's CDR3 is CASSLRLALYNEQFF. Written as DNA, the CDR3 is TGTGCCAGCAGCTTGAGACTAGCGCTCTACAATGAGCAGTTCTTC. Full variable domain (rest looked up from reference TRBV11-2 and TRBJ2-1): EAGVAQSPRYKIIEKRQSVAFWCNPISGHATLYWYQQILGQGPKLLIQFQNNGVVDDSQLPKDRFSAERLKGVDSTLKIQPAKLEDSAVYLCASSLRLALYNEQFFGPGTRLTVL.

This chain connects TRBV7-3 to TRBJ2-1, with D hard to call. This CDR3 has 14 amino acids. The V end lost 1 base, the J end lost 12 bases, and 16 bases lay between the germline ends. The germline V gene encodes CDR1 SGHTA and CDR2 FQGTGA. The CDR3 coding sequence is TGTGCCAGCAGCTTAAACAGTCCGAATGAAGGGCAGTTCTTC. Translated: CASSLNSPNEGQFF.

J is TRBJ2-3 and V is TRBV5-1, with D perhaps matching TRBD1 (5 bases). The CDR3 covers 14 residues. The V gene lost 7 bases and the J gene lost 2 bases, with 14 bases spanning the gap. Looked up from germline, CDR1 is SGHRS and CDR2 is YFSETQ. The CDR3 is CASRRGGNTDTQYF. The CDR3 DNA follows: TGCGCCAGCCGTAGGGGCGGAAACACAGATACGCAGTATTTT.

This clone was recorded only once. The rearrangement links TRBV6-2 or TRBV6-3 to TRBJ1-1, with TRBD1 as a possible D gene (6 bases). V lost 5 bases and J lost 11, with 12 bases in between. Germline V gene data show CDR1 as MNHEY and CDR2 as SVGEGT. The CDR3 is 11 amino acids. CDR3 residues: CASSGQGSAFF. The CDR3 DNA sequence: TGTGCCAGCAGTGGTCAGGGGTCGGCTTTCTTT.

In its sample, this clone was seen once. This chain joins TRBV6-2 or TRBV6-3 and TRBJ2-7; 9 bases line up with TRBD1. The length of the CDR3 is 14 residues. After removal of 6 bases from V and 0 bases from J, the junction contained 3 bases not matched to a gene. The germline gives CDR1 MNHEY, CDR2 SVGEGT. Here the CDR3 reads CASSGQGSSYEQYF. CDR3 coding DNA: TGTGCCAGCAGCGGACAGGGGTCCTCCTACGAGCAGTACTTC.

V usage is TRBV2 and J usage is TRBJ2-2, with TRBD2 matching 8 bases. This CDR3 region has 16 residues. The V gene end was trimmed by 3 bases and the J gene end by 2 bases; junction bases not matched to a gene: 5. In germline, CDR1 is SNHLY, CDR2 FYNNEI. CDR3 region: CASSDVGLGNTGELFF. As DNA, the CDR3 is TGTGCCAGCAGTGATGTGGGACTAGGAAACACCGGGGAGCTGTTTTTT.

The J gene is TRBJ1-4, the V gene TRBV20-1, with 7 bases identical to TRBD1. The junction had 3 bases not matched to a gene; V was cut back by 3 bases and J by 8 bases. This CDR3 is built from 12 residues. The germline gives CDR1 DFQATT, CDR2 SNEGSKA (reference sequence). CDR3 residues: CSASDRVEKLFF. Written as DNA, the CDR3 is TGCAGTGCTAGTGACAGGGTAGAAAAACTGTTTTTT.

The chain couples TRBV5-1 to TRBJ2-7, with 9 bases aligning to TRBD2. The CDR3 extends over 18 amino acids. CDR1 and CDR2 (germline): SGHRS, YFSETQ. Trimming at V came to 4 bases and at J to 5 bases, leaving 19 bases not matched to a gene. In nucleotides, the CDR3 is TGCGCCAGCAGCGGAGAGAAAACCGGACTAGCGAGAGGGGACGAGCAGTACTTC. Residues: CASSGEKTGLARGDEQYF. Drawing the rest from reference TRBV5-1 and TRBJ2-7, the complete variable domain is KAGVTQTPRYLIKTRGQQVTLSCSPISGHRSVSWYQQTPGQGLQFLFEYFSETQRNKGNFPGRFSGRQFSNSRSEMNVSTLELGDSALYLCASSGEKTGLARGDEQYFGPGTRLTVT.

The J gene is TRBJ2-7, the V gene TRBV18; 12 nucleotides line up with TRBD2. Germline trimming cut 2 bases from V and 3 bases from J; bases unmatched to any gene: 8. The CDR3 spans 17 residues. In germline, CDR1 is KGHSH, CDR2 LQKENI. This chain's CDR3 is CASSPRRTSGIDYEQYF. Written as DNA, the CDR3 is TGTGCCAGCTCACCAAGGCGGACTAGCGGGATCGACTACGAGCAGTACTTC.

The rearrangement links TRBV3-1 (or the pseudogene TRBV3-2) to TRBJ1-1; 10 nucleotides line up with TRBD1. The germline gives CDR1 LGHDT, CDR2 YNNKEL (reference sequence). Germline trimming cut 4 bases from V and 1 base from J; bases unmatched to any gene: 6. This CDR3 is built from 16 residues. This CDR3 is CASSPGTGEGNTEAFF. The CDR3 region has the DNA TGTGCCAGCAGCCCGGGGACAGGGGAGGGGAACACTGAAGCTTTCTTT.

V and J are TRBV7-3 and TRBJ2-1; 9 bases map to TRBD2. V dropped 5 bases and J dropped 0; count of bases not matched to a gene: 17. The CDR3 length is 20 residues. Germline loops: CDR1 SGHTA, CDR2 FQGTGA. The CDR3 spells CASSPRGALREGLSYNEQFF. Written as DNA, the CDR3 is TGTGCCAGCAGCCCGCGTGGGGCGCTGCGGGAGGGCCTCTCCTACAATGAGCAGTTCTTC.

This sequence joins TRBV24-1 and TRBJ1-1; D may be TRBD1 (5 bases). CDR1 KGHDR and CDR2 SFDVKD come from the germline V gene. The V gene lost 7 bases and the J gene lost 5 bases, with 13 bases spanning the gap. This CDR3 spans 13 amino acids. CDR3 bases: TGTGCCACCAGGGGCCCAGGGCGTACTGAAGCTTTCTTT. Residues: CATRGPGRTEAFF.

The chain combines TRBV27 with TRBJ2-1; D might be TRBD2 (5 bases). Trimming pared 2 bases from V and 6 bases from J, leaving 11 bases between. CDR1 is MNHEY, CDR2 SMNVEV, per germline (reference sequence). There are 14 residues in the CDR3. CDR3 residues: CASSLERAVNEQFF. In DNA form, the CDR3 reads TGTGCCAGCAGTTTAGAGAGGGCCGTCAATGAGCAGTTCTTC.

The chain carries TRBV9 and TRBJ2-7; D is uncertain. Germline-derived CDR1 and CDR2 are SGDLS and YYNGEE. V lost 2 bases and J 3 bases, leaving 9 bases between the germline ends. The CDR3 sequence is 13 residues long. The CDR3 loop reads CASSVFADYEQYF. The DNA of the CDR3 is TGTGCCAGCAGCGTGTTTGCGGACTACGAGCAGTACTTC. Looking up the rest from reference TRBV9 and TRBJ2-7 gives the full variable domain: DSGVTQTPKHLITATGQRVTLRCSPRSGDLSVYWYQQSLDQGLQFLIQYYNGEERAKGNILERFSAQQFPDLHSELNLSSLELGDSALYFCASSVFADYEQYFGPGTRLTVT.

As DNA, the CDR3 is TGTGCCAGCAGCGGAGGGGCTAGCGGGTACTACAATGAGCAGTTCTTC. Protein sequence: CASSGGASGYYNEQFF. The chain is built from TRBV11-3 and TRBJ2-1; 8 positions agree with TRBD2. The CDR3 length is 16 residues. CDR1 is SGHNT and CDR2 is YENEEA in the germline V gene. The ends lost 5 bases at V and 3 bases at J; junction bases unmatched: 9.